Following are 29 T cell receptor beta chains from one sample sequenced in a study of cytomegalovirus exposure and HLA in healthy donors. PCR primers comprised 60 Vbeta and 13 Jbeta primers. Data came from immunoSEQ multiplex PCR; TCRdb stores just in-frame clones and leaves some out. The table lists about 150,000 clones, 60% to 80% of them singletons. Sequencing was carried out using PBMCs. All receptors come from a male donor in good health and CMV-seronegative.

The CDR3 protein is CASSQIFTGADTEAFF. The CDR3 coding sequence is TGTGCCAGCAGCCAAATTTTTACAGGGGCTGACACTGAAGCTTTCTTT. The chain joins TRBV5-6 to TRBJ1-1, with 7 nucleotides matching TRBD1. With 4 bases clipped from V and 3 bases from J, the junction kept 12 bases outside the gene matches. CDR3 size: 16 residues. In germline, CDR1 is SGHDT, CDR2 YYEEEE.

As concerns this clone: Other DNA variants within this sample encode the same CDR3. The chain joins TRBV9 to TRBJ1-5; D is ambiguous. Germline loops: CDR1 SGDLS, CDR2 YYNGEE. The CDR3 has 14 residues. The V end was cut by 0 bases, the J end by 1 base, with 5 bases between. The CDR3 DNA reads TGTGCCAGCAGCGTAGGCGGGAGCAATCAGCCCCAGCATTTT. It encodes CASSVGGSNQPQHF.

Details on this clone: Germline and junction disagree at one end, which may indicate a read error. The rearrangement links TRBV9 to TRBJ2-3, with TRBD2 matching 8 bases. This CDR3 contains 12 residues. Germline V gene data show CDR1 as SGDLS and CDR2 as YYNGEE. In nucleotides, the CDR3 is TGTGCCAGCAGCGCGGGGACTAGACCACCGGAATTT. Protein: CASSAGTRPPEF.

Concerning this clone itself: An end of the junction does not agree with germline; a read error may underlie this. V gene TRBV7-3 combines with J gene TRBJ1-1; TRBD1 aligns across 7 bases. CDR3 size: 15 residues. Germline V gives CDR1 SGHTA, CDR2 FQGTGA. Written as DNA, the CDR3 is TGTGCCAGCGGCTTAACTGCGACAGGGCCGACTGAAGCTTTCTTT. Translation gives CASGLTATGPTEAFF.

The chain joins TRBV6-5 to TRBJ1-1, with D maybe TRBD1 (6 bases). Trimming pared 0 bases from V and 7 bases from J, leaving 9 bases between. CDR1 and CDR2 (germline): MNHEY, SVGAGI. CDR3 size: 13 residues. The CDR3 sequence: CASSYSRGSEAFF. The CDR3 DNA is TGTGCCAGCAGTTACTCTAGGGGGAGTGAAGCTTTCTTT.

The chain joins TRBV19 to TRBJ2-7, with 7 bases that match TRBD1. Germline CDR1 is LNHDA and CDR2 is SQIVND (reference sequence). This CDR3 has 15 residues. V lost 6 bases to trimming and J lost 6 bases; unmatched junction nucleotides: 14. The CDR3 sequence is CASSPQGGPRGEQYF. The CDR3 DNA reads as TGTGCCAGTAGCCCGCAAGGGGGCCCTCGGGGCGAGCAGTACTTC.

V gene TRBV7-2 combines with J gene TRBJ2-7; 10 positions match TRBD2. The CDR3 contains 16 residues. After removal of 1 base from V and 3 bases from J, the junction contained 6 bases not matched to a gene. The V gene's germline CDR1 is SGHTA and CDR2 FQGNSA. CDR3 DNA: TGTGCCAGCAGCTTAGTCTCTAGCGGGGGTCACTACGAGCAGTACTTC. Its protein is CASSLVSSGGHYEQYF.

The genes are TRBV19 and TRBJ2-3, with D tentatively TRBD1 (6 bases). The CDR3 consists of 14 residues. The germline V gene encodes CDR1 LNHDA and CDR2 SQIVND (reference sequence). V was cut by 7 bases and J by 1 base, with 12 bases left in between. The CDR3 reads CASKDGGGTDTQYF. For the CDR3, the DNA is TGTGCCAGTAAAGATGGGGGCGGCACAGATACGCAGTATTTT.

The V call is TRBV7-9, the J call TRBJ1-4; D might be TRBD1 (6 bases). The CDR3 has 17 residues. Trimming pared 4 bases from V and 6 bases from J, leaving 21 bases between. Germline V gene sequence: CDR1 SEHNR, CDR2 FQNEAQ (reference sequence). The CDR3 coding sequence is TGTGCCAGCAGCTCGCCGGCGGGGGCGCCTTTCGATGAAAAACTGTTTTTT. This encodes CASSSPAGAPFDEKLFF.

The chain joins TRBV27 to TRBJ2-1; TRBD2 agrees at 8 bases. From germline, CDR1 is MNHEY and CDR2 SMNVEV (reference sequence). Unmatched junction bases numbered 8, after V lost 7 bases and J lost 3 bases. This CDR3 region has 15 residues. The CDR3 nucleotides read TGTGCCAGCAAACCAGCGGGGGTTCTCTACAATGAGCAGTTCTTC. Translation: CASKPAGVLYNEQFF.

V gene TRBV5-8 combines with J gene TRBJ2-1; 10 bases are shared with TRBD2. This CDR3 has 15 residues. The V gene's germline CDR1 is SGHTS and CDR2 YDEGEE. The V and J ends lost 6 bases and 12 bases, in that order; junction bases with no gene match: 15. The CDR3 here is CASIRIGLAVRGQFF. As DNA, the CDR3 is TGTGCCAGCATTCGAATTGGACTAGCGGTACGGGGGCAGTTCTTC.

This clone was detected only once. The V and J genes are TRBV2 and TRBJ1-2; D is unclear. V was pared by 5 bases and J by 7 bases, with 11 bases between. CDR1 and CDR2 from the germline V gene are SNHLY and FYNNEI. This CDR3 has 12 residues. The CDR3 DNA reads TGTGCCAGCAGTTTCGCCCACGGTGGCTACACCTTC. Its protein product is CASSFAHGGYTF.

In DNA, the CDR3 is TGTGCCAGCAGCTTTGGGACAGCGAACCCCTACAATGAGCAGTTCTTC. It is translated as CASSFGTANPYNEQFF. This chain uses TRBV11-3 with TRBJ2-1; 7 bases line up with TRBD1. This CDR3 is 16 amino acids long. The ends lost 3 bases at V and 2 bases at J; junction bases unmatched: 7. Germline V lookup: CDR1 SGHNT, CDR2 YENEEA.

The rearrangement links TRBV27 to TRBJ2-7; 9 positions match TRBD2. The J segment lost 4 bases and the V segment lost 5 bases, leaving 6 bases of the junction unmatched. CDR3 length: 14 amino acids. Looked up from germline, CDR1 is MNHEY and CDR2 is SMNVEV (reference sequence). Here the CDR3 reads CASSRLAEEYEQYF. The CDR3 DNA reads as TGTGCCAGCAGTCGACTAGCGGAAGAGTACGAGCAGTACTTC.

The V call is TRBV27, the J call TRBJ1-1, with D possibly TRBD1 on 5 matching bases. The germline V gene encodes CDR1 MNHEY and CDR2 SMNVEV (reference sequence). Deletions cut 4 bases from V and 1 base from J, with 7 bases between. This CDR3 comprises 13 residues. The CDR3: CASSSGQNTEAFF. The DNA of the CDR3 is TGTGCCAGCAGTTCAGGACAGAACACTGAAGCTTTCTTT.

This clone was seen a single time. The V and J genes are TRBV27 and TRBJ1-5, with D perhaps matching TRBD1 (5 bases). CDR1 is MNHEY and CDR2 is SMNVEV in the germline V gene (reference sequence). Trimming removed 5 bases at V and 4 bases at J, with 18 bases between. The length of the CDR3 is 16 residues. The CDR3, as DNA: TGTGCCAGCAGTACATCAACAGGTCCACTTAATCAGCCCCAGCATTTT. Translation: CASSTSTGPLNQPQHF.

V is TRBV11-2 and J is TRBJ1-1; D is possibly TRBD1 (6 bases). CDR1 SGHAT and CDR2 FQNNGV come from the germline V gene. V lost 5 bases and J 0 bases, leaving 10 bases between the germline ends. The CDR3 extends over 14 amino acids. The CDR3 region has the DNA TGTGCCAGCAGCCCTGACAGGCTGAACACTGAAGCTTTCTTT. Translation gives CASSPDRLNTEAFF. Based on the CDR3 plus reference TRBV11-2 and TRBJ1-1, the full variable domain is EAGVAQSPRYKIIEKRQSVAFWCNPISGHATLYWYQQILGQGPKLLIQFQNNGVVDDSQLPKDRFSAERLKGVDSTLKIQPAKLEDSAVYLCASSPDRLNTEAFFGQGTRLTVV.

The V call is TRBV4-1, the J call TRBJ2-1; 8 bases fit TRBD1. Germline V CDR1 and CDR2: MGHRA, YSYEKL. The CDR3 loop spans 17 amino acids. J lost 5 bases, V lost 0 bases, and 9 bases had no gene match. The CDR3 here is CASSQDPRQGADNEQFF. In DNA, the CDR3 is TGCGCCAGCAGCCAAGATCCCCGGCAGGGGGCAGACAATGAGCAGTTCTTC.

The chain links TRBV5-5 to TRBJ1-2, with unresolved D. The germline gives CDR1 SGHKS, CDR2 YYEKEE (reference sequence). The CDR3 loop spans 14 amino acids. Trimming removed 0 bases from V and 0 bases from J, with 6 bases in between. For the CDR3, the DNA is TGTGCCAGCAGCTTGGTAACAGCTAACTATGGCTACACCTTC. Protein: CASSLVTANYGYTF. Full variable domain (outside the CDR3, taken from reference TRBV5-5 and TRBJ1-2): DAGVTQSPTHLIKTRGQQVTLRCSPISGHKSVSWYQQVLGQGPQFIFQYYEKEERGRGNFPDRFSARQFPNYSSELNVNALLLGDSALYLCASSLVTANYGYTFGSGTRLTVV.

The chain links TRBV11-3 to TRBJ1-6; D not resolved. CDR3 size: 16 residues. CDR1 SGHNT and CDR2 YENEEA come from the germline V gene. The V end was cut by 1 base, the J end by 0 bases, with 7 bases between. The CDR3, as DNA: TGTGCCAGCAGCTTAGGAGGGAGCTCCTATAATTCACCCCTCCACTTT. Protein product: CASSLGGSSYNSPLHF.

This chain connects TRBV2 to TRBJ1-1; perhaps TRBD1 as D (5 bases). This CDR3 has 14 amino acids. Trimming took off 6 bases at V and 0 bases at J, with 11 bases between the two ends. Per germline, CDR1 SNHLY and CDR2 FYNNEI. The CDR3 nucleotides are TGTGCCAGCAGGTCGGAACAGGTGAACACTGAAGCTTTCTTT. It codes for CASRSEQVNTEAFF.

In its sample, this clone was seen a few times. This rearrangement joins TRBV2 to TRBJ2-7, with D possibly TRBD1 on 5 matching bases. Germline loops: CDR1 SNHLY, CDR2 FYNNEI. The length of the CDR3 is 11 residues. Trimming pared 6 bases from V and 3 bases from J, leaving 6 bases between. CDR3 amino acids: CASSRDYEQYF. CDR3 DNA sequence: TGTGCCAGCAGCAGGGACTACGAGCAGTACTTC.

V gene TRBV7-2 combines with J gene TRBJ2-7; TRBD2 is a possible D gene (6 bases). V shed 5 bases and J shed 5 bases, with 25 bases lying between them. Germline V gene lookup returns CDR1 SGHTA and CDR2 FQGNSA. The CDR3 has 17 residues. The CDR3 protein is CASSTAGTPSVRDEQYF. In nucleotides, the CDR3 is TGTGCCAGCAGCACGGCCGGGACTCCTTCCGTCCGGGACGAGCAGTACTTC.

The chain carries TRBV9 and TRBJ1-6; 7 bases are a match to TRBD1. This CDR3 has 15 amino acids. Germline lookup yields CDR1 SGDLS and CDR2 YYNGEE. V lost 4 bases and J lost 5; bases outside the gene matches: 6. The CDR3 reads CASSPQTGNNSPLHF. The CDR3 DNA follows: TGTGCCAGCAGCCCTCAGACAGGGAATAATTCACCCCTCCACTTT.

In its sample, this clone was seen a few times. The chain joins TRBV11-2 to TRBJ1-3; 7 bases are a match to TRBD1. Germline V gives CDR1 SGHAT, CDR2 FQNNGV. Trimming cost V 1 base and J 4 bases; bases outside gene matches: 10. This CDR3 contains 17 residues. The CDR3 DNA reads TGTGCCAGCAGCTTAGTCGCGCGGACAGGCTGGGGAAACACCATATATTTT. It codes for CASSLVARTGWGNTIYF.

V gene TRBV2 combines with J gene TRBJ2-5, with unresolved D. In germline, CDR1 is SNHLY, CDR2 FYNNEI. V lost 8 bases and J 4 bases, leaving 14 bases between the germline ends. The CDR3 consists of 13 residues. The DNA for the CDR3 is TGTGCCAGCGCTCTTAGCCGAACAGAGACCCAGTACTTC. Translated: CASALSRTETQYF.

In nucleotides, the CDR3 is TGTGCCAGCAGCACAAGGGTTGGAGGGGTCCAAAATTCCGTAAACACCATATATTTT. The encoded protein is CASSTRVGGVQNSVNTIYF. The V call is TRBV7-6, the J call TRBJ1-3; D perhaps matches TRBD1 (5 bases). The V end was cut by 5 bases, the J end by 6 bases, with 29 bases between. Per the germline V gene, CDR1 is SGHVS and CDR2 is FNYEAQ. There are 19 residues in the CDR3.

CDR3 sequence reads: CASSANGQGAYNSPLHF. As DNA, the CDR3 is TGTGCCAGCAGTGCCAACGGACAGGGGGCCTATAATTCACCCCTCCACTTT. The chain joins TRBV25-1 to TRBJ1-6; TRBD1 aligns across 10 bases. CDR3 length equals 17 residues. Trimming at V came to 4 bases and at J to 2 bases, leaving 5 bases not matched to a gene. CDR1 is MGHDK, CDR2 SYGVNS, per germline.

This clone occurred a few times. V is TRBV9 and J is TRBJ1-1; 8 nucleotides align to TRBD1. CDR3 length: 17 amino acids. Trimming removed 4 bases from V and 1 base from J; junction bases left unmatched: 12. CDR1 and CDR2 from the germline V gene are SGDLS and YYNGEE. The CDR3 reads CASSPPRPQGANTEAFF. The CDR3 DNA sequence: TGTGCCAGCAGCCCCCCCCGTCCGCAGGGGGCGAACACTGAAGCTTTCTTT.